This entry concerns a single T cell receptor (beta chain). Only in-frame clones appear in the TCRdb table, and some are missing; sequencing was by immunoSEQ multiplex PCR. The sample holds about 460,000 clones; around 77% are singletons and the top ten take about 12%. This sample was taken from a study of shared clonotypes between healthy human individuals. Trimming cost V 3 bases and J 7 bases, with 17 bases left between them. The CDR3 is 15 residues long. Germline V lookup: CDR1 SGHRS, CDR2 YFSETQ. This TCR was sampled from a woman in her thirties or forties in good health. Some clones in this sample may be carry-over from other donors' samples. Input material: PBMCs. The gene calls are TRBV5-1 and TRBJ2-1; D might be TRBD1 (5 bases). The DNA of the CDR3 is TGCGCCAGCAGCTCAGGAGACAGATTTTGGAATGAGCAGTTCTTC. It specifies CASSSGDRFWNEQFF.